These 27 T cell receptor beta chains were sequenced from one sample in a study of cytomegalovirus exposure and HLA in healthy donors. PCR involved 60 Vbeta and 13 Jbeta primers. Sequencing used immunoSEQ multiplex PCR; TCRdb keeps in-frame clones, though not all of them. The sample includes 170,000 or so clones, 83% seen only once; the top ten take roughly 1.6%. Sequencing used PBMCs. The receptors stem from a man in his fifties in good health and CMV-seronegative.

CDR3 bases: TGTGCCAGCAGTGAAGAGGCTAGCTCCTATAATTCACCCCTCCACTTT. Protein sequence: CASSEEASSYNSPLHF. The chain has TRBV6-1 and TRBJ1-6; D unclear. Germline CDR1 is MNHNS and CDR2 is SASEGT. This CDR3 is 16 amino acids long. The V and J ends lost 1 base and 0 bases respectively, with 7 bases between them.

The chain recombines TRBV6-5 with TRBJ2-2, with unresolved D. The CDR3 loop spans 14 amino acids. V lost 4 bases and J lost 6, with 12 bases in between. Per germline, CDR1 MNHEY and CDR2 SVGAGI. This CDR3 reads CASSSFSPPGELFF. The CDR3 DNA reads TGTGCCAGCAGTTCTTTCTCCCCCCCCGGGGAGCTGTTTTTT.

CDR3 protein: CASSQDRYRVVEQYF. The CDR3, as DNA: TGTGCCAGCAGCCAAGATCGGTACAGGGTCGTCGAGCAGTACTTC. The chain is built from TRBV4-2 and TRBJ2-7; maybe TRBD1 (6 bases). V dropped 0 bases and J dropped 6 bases, with 15 bases sitting between them. Germline CDR1 reads LGHNA; CDR2 reads YNFKEQ. The CDR3 covers 15 residues.

This rearrangement joins TRBV15 to TRBJ2-2; D might be TRBD1 (5 bases). CDR3 length: 17 amino acids. The ends were cut back, 5 bases at V and 1 base at J, with 17 bases in the middle. Germline loops: CDR1 LNHNV, CDR2 YYDKDF (reference sequence). CDR3 sequence (DNA): TGTGCCACCAGCGTACGGCCAGGGCCATTGAACACCGGGGAGCTGTTTTTT. Its protein is CATSVRPGPLNTGELFF.

This chain joins TRBV2 and TRBJ2-5; weak D call: TRBD2 (6 bases). The J call may not be correct, given that the DNA end is closer to TRBJ2-7. The CDR3 has 16 residues. CDR1 is SNHLY and CDR2 is FYNNEI in the germline V gene. The CDR3 region is CASSGDTNGGKYEQYF. CDR3 DNA sequence: TGTGCCAGCAGCGGCGATACTAATGGAGGGAAATACGAGCAGTACTTC.

J is TRBJ2-7 and V is TRBV11-2; 7 bases map to TRBD2. Germline loops: CDR1 SGHAT, CDR2 FQNNGV. With 4 bases clipped from V and 3 bases from J, the junction kept 9 bases outside the gene matches. This CDR3 is 15 amino acids long. This CDR3 reads CASSSQRDLLYEQYF. CDR3 nucleotides: TGTGCCAGCAGCTCGCAGCGGGACCTCCTCTACGAGCAGTACTTC.

This chain connects TRBV5-1 to TRBJ2-5; possibly TRBD1 for D (6 bases). Germline values: CDR1 SGHRS, CDR2 YFSETQ. The CDR3 loop spans 14 amino acids. V was pared by 3 bases and J by 1 base, with 10 bases between. CDR3 region: CASSSQGIQETQYF. The CDR3 coding sequence is TGCGCCAGCAGCTCCCAGGGGATCCAAGAGACCCAGTACTTC.

The rearrangement joins TRBV4-1 to TRBJ2-5; 7 bases are a match to TRBD1. The DNA matches TRBJ2-7 better at its end, which makes the J call doubtful. This CDR3 is 16 amino acids long. CDR1 and CDR2 (germline): MGHRA, YSYEKL. The CDR3 DNA reads TGCGCCAGCAGCCCCCGAAAAGTGACAGGGAACTACGAGCAGTACTTC. It is translated as CASSPRKVTGNYEQYF.

The genes are TRBV7-2 and TRBJ1-5; a weak D match, TRBD1 (5 bases). Trimming removed 4 bases from V and 0 bases from J, with 13 bases in between. The CDR3 runs to 16 residues. CDR1 and CDR2 from the germline V gene are SGHTA and FQGNSA. The CDR3 sequence: CASSSLGGISNQPQHF. The CDR3 bases are TGTGCCAGCAGCTCCCTCGGGGGGATTAGCAATCAGCCCCAGCATTTT.

V usage is TRBV15 and J usage is TRBJ2-7, with a weak D call TRBD1 (5 bases). Per the germline V gene, CDR1 is LNHNV and CDR2 is YYDKDF (reference sequence). CDR3 length: 16 amino acids. The V end was cut by 1 base, the J end by 2 bases, with 15 bases between. The CDR3 sequence: CATSRALTGFPYEQYF. The CDR3 DNA is TGTGCCACCAGCAGAGCCCTAACAGGTTTCCCCTACGAGCAGTACTTC.

This sequence joins TRBV19 and TRBJ2-5; 7 positions match TRBD1. The germline V gene has CDR1 LNHDA and CDR2 SQIVND (reference sequence). The V gene end was trimmed by 5 bases and the J gene end by 5 bases; junction bases not matched to a gene: 5. The CDR3 sequence is 13 residues long. CDR3 residues: CASSDRAVETQYF. The DNA for the CDR3 is TGTGCCAGTAGTGACAGGGCAGTTGAGACCCAGTACTTC.

The genes are TRBV5-8 and TRBJ1-6; D is possibly TRBD1 (5 bases). The CDR3 runs 14 residues. The V end was cut by 3 bases, the J end by 9 bases, with 13 bases between. Germline V gene sequence: CDR1 SGHTS, CDR2 YDEGEE. DNA for the CDR3: TGTGCCAGCAGCTCGGGCACAGGTTTTTCACCCCTCCACTTT. Its translation: CASSSGTGFSPLHF.

This chain joins TRBV27 and TRBJ2-5, with D possibly TRBD2 on 6 matching bases. The CDR3 extends over 15 amino acids. Germline CDR1 and CDR2: MNHEY and SMNVEV (reference sequence). V was pared by 4 bases and J by 3 bases, with 15 bases between. The CDR3 sequence is CASSSIGIAEETQYF. The CDR3 DNA is TGTGCCAGCAGTTCCATTGGCATAGCGGAAGAGACCCAGTACTTC.

The V and J genes are TRBV6-5 and TRBJ1-5, with 7 nucleotides matching TRBD1. The V segment lost 4 bases and the J segment 4 bases; nucleotides outside the gene matches: 1. The CDR3 runs to 13 residues. Germline V CDR1 and CDR2: MNHEY, SVGAGI. In nucleotides, the CDR3 is TGTGCCAGCAGTTCAGGGGGGAATCAGCCCCAGCATTTT. It translates to CASSSGGNQPQHF.

Of note for this clone: The junction departs from germline at one end; a sequencing error may be responsible. The chain employs TRBV7-2 and TRBJ1-1, with 7 bases identical to TRBD1. CDR1 is SGHTA, CDR2 FQGNSA, per germline. The CDR3 extends over 17 amino acids. For the CDR3, the DNA is TGTGCCGGCAGCATAATACGGACAGGCCGCTGGGGCACTGAAGCTTTCTTT. It codes for CAGSIIRTGRWGTEAFF. The full variable domain, rest sourced from reference TRBV7-2 and TRBJ1-1, is GAGVSQSPSNKVTEKGKDVELRCDPISGHTALYWYRQSLGQGLEFLIYFQGNSAPDKSGLPSDRFSAERTGGSVSTLTIQRTQQEDSAVYLCAGSIIRTGRWGTEAFFGQGTRLTVV.

The chain links TRBV19 to TRBJ2-2, with 13 bases lining up with TRBD2. Looked up from germline, CDR1 is LNHDA and CDR2 is SQIVND (reference sequence). Trimming cost V 10 bases and J 7 bases; bases outside gene matches: 12. The CDR3 runs 16 residues. This chain's CDR3 is CATRTSGSGGYGELFF. The CDR3 DNA reads TGTGCCACCAGGACTAGCGGGAGTGGAGGGTACGGGGAGCTGTTTTTT. The whole variable domain, filled in from reference TRBV19 and TRBJ2-2, reads DGGITQSPKYLFRKEGQNVTLSCEQNLNHDAMYWYRQDPGQGLRLIYYSQIVNDFQKGDIAEGYSVSREKKESFPLTVTSAQKNPTAFYLCATRTSGSGGYGELFFGEGSRLTVL.

The J gene is TRBJ2-1, the V gene TRBV4-2; 7 positions match TRBD2. The germline CDR1 and CDR2 sequences are LGHNA and YNFKEQ. V lost 1 base to trimming and J lost 7 bases; unmatched junction nucleotides: 7. This CDR3 has 15 amino acids. DNA of the CDR3: TGTGCCAGCAGCCAAGGGGAGGGGATTGGGAATGAGCAGTTCTTC. This gives the protein CASSQGEGIGNEQFF.

The chain carries TRBV14 and TRBJ2-3, with a tentative D call TRBD1 (6 bases). V was trimmed by 2 bases and J by 4 bases, leaving 22 bases between them. There are 18 residues in the CDR3. The germline gives CDR1 SGHDN, CDR2 FVKESK. In DNA, the CDR3 is TGTGCCAGCAGCCAACCCAAGGAAGGGGGAAGCCGGGCAGATACGCAGTATTTT. Protein sequence: CASSQPKEGGSRADTQYF.

This clone occurred once. The CDR3 here is CASSPGTRTDTQYF. CDR3 nucleotides: TGTGCCAGCTCGCCCGGGACTCGCACAGATACGCAGTATTTT. The J gene is TRBJ2-3, the V gene TRBV18, with D tentatively TRBD2 (6 bases). CDR3 size: 14 residues. Germline loops: CDR1 KGHSH, CDR2 LQKENI. The V gene lost 6 bases and the J gene lost 1 base, with 11 bases spanning the gap.

The chain uses TRBV20-1 and TRBJ2-7; possible D gene TRBD2, 5 bases. Germline V lookup: CDR1 DFQATT, CDR2 SNEGSKA (reference sequence). V dropped 3 bases and J dropped 5 bases, with 8 bases sitting between them. This CDR3 contains 11 residues. The chain's CDR3 is CSARKRNEQYF. The CDR3 DNA is TGCAGTGCTAGGAAGCGGAACGAGCAGTACTTC.

This clone has only a few counts. The V call is TRBV6-5, the J call TRBJ2-7, with D possibly matching TRBD2 (5 bases). The CDR3 runs to 13 residues. Per the germline V gene, CDR1 is MNHEY and CDR2 is SVGAGI. Trimming shortened V by 0 bases and J by 6 bases, and 9 bases separated the two germline ends. The CDR3 protein is CASSYSRVGEQYF. Here the CDR3 DNA reads TGTGCCAGCAGTTACTCGCGGGTGGGCGAGCAGTACTTC.

The chain uses TRBV4-1 and TRBJ2-4; 9 bases map to TRBD1. The CDR3 sequence is 16 residues long. The trim removed 1 base at V and 5 bases at J, leaving 6 bases unmatched. Germline V lookup: CDR1 MGHRA, CDR2 YSYEKL. The CDR3 protein is CASSQAGTGPQNIQYF. DNA of the CDR3: TGCGCCAGCAGCCAAGCGGGGACAGGGCCCCAAAACATTCAGTACTTC.

The chain carries TRBV7-9 and TRBJ2-7, with 7 bases that match TRBD2. Unmatched junction bases numbered 7, after V lost 2 bases and J lost 6 bases. The CDR3 has 14 amino acids. The germline CDR1 and CDR2 sequences are SEHNR and FQNEAQ (reference sequence). This CDR3 is CASSLNLGGVEQYF. DNA for the CDR3: TGTGCCAGCAGCTTAAATTTGGGGGGGGTCGAGCAGTACTTC. Full variable domain (rest looked up from reference TRBV7-9 and TRBJ2-7): DTGVSQNPRHKITKRGQNVTFRCDPISEHNRLYWYRQTLGQGPEFLTYFQNEAQLEKSRLLSDRFSAERPKGSFSTLEIQRTEQGDSAMYLCASSLNLGGVEQYFGPGTRLTVT.

Details on this clone: The same CDR3 can be traced to other DNA sequences in this sample. The V gene is TRBV19, the J gene TRBJ1-1; 8 nucleotides match TRBD1. CDR1 and CDR2 (germline): LNHDA, SQIVND (reference sequence). The CDR3 consists of 15 residues. V was pared by 3 bases and J by 1 base, with 4 bases of the junction left unmatched. CDR3 loop: CASSISGGRNTEAFF. The DNA of the CDR3 is TGTGCCAGTAGTATTTCAGGGGGCCGGAACACTGAAGCTTTCTTT. Full variable domain (rest looked up from reference TRBV19 and TRBJ1-1): DGGITQSPKYLFRKEGQNVTLSCEQNLNHDAMYWYRQDPGQGLRLIYYSQIVNDFQKGDIAEGYSVSREKKESFPLTVTSAQKNPTAFYLCASSISGGRNTEAFFGQGTRLTVV.

This clone came up a few times. The V call is TRBV7-9, the J call TRBJ1-2, with 7 bases fitting TRBD1. The CDR3 contains 14 residues. Losses at the gene ends were 5 bases for V and 6 bases for J; bases not matched to a gene: 9. From germline, CDR1 is SEHNR and CDR2 FQNEAQ (reference sequence). The CDR3 DNA sequence: TGTGCCAGCAGCCTAACAGGGGCTCGGGATGGCTACACCTTC. It specifies CASSLTGARDGYTF. Variable domain in full (rest from reference TRBV7-9 and TRBJ1-2): DTGVSQNPRHKITKRGQNVTFRCDPISEHNRLYWYRQTLGQGPEFLTYFQNEAQLEKSRLLSDRFSAERPKGSFSTLEIQRTEQGDSAMYLCASSLTGARDGYTFGSGTRLTVV.

The rearrangement links TRBV7-9 to TRBJ2-3, with 10 nucleotides matching TRBD2. CDR3 length equals 12 residues. Trimming took 11 bases from V and 1 from J; bases not matched to a gene: 0. CDR1 and CDR2 (germline): SEHNR, FQNEAQ (reference sequence). The CDR3 protein is CAGTSGTDTQYF. The CDR3 DNA reads TGTGCCGGGACTAGCGGCACAGATACGCAGTATTTT.

The chain has TRBV7-6 and TRBJ2-7; 7 bases are a match to TRBD1. V was clipped by 5 bases and J by 4 bases; unmatched bases: 5. The CDR3 runs 13 residues. CDR1 is SGHVS and CDR2 is FNYEAQ in the germline V gene. The CDR3 is CASSGTEVYEQYF. DNA of the CDR3: TGTGCCAGCAGCGGGACAGAAGTTTACGAGCAGTACTTC.